This TCR beta chain was captured in a study of T cell responses to AZD1222 COVID-19 vaccine. Assay: immunoSEQ multiplex PCR; the TCRdb copy retains only in-frame clones and omits some. The sample has around 190,000 clones; roughly 92% are singletons. With regard to this clone: Antigen unknown.

Some second doses came at about 4 weeks and others at about 12 weeks; these were pooled. Study results and caveats: It was only after the peak T cell response that any repertoires were sampled.

V lost 1 base, J lost 4 bases, and 3 bases stayed unmatched. CDR1 is LNHDA and CDR2 is SQIVND in the germline V gene (reference sequence). This CDR3 has 16 residues. The material sequenced was peripheral blood, taken 28 days after the second AZD1222 dose. V and J are TRBV19 and TRBJ2-1, with 11 bases that match TRBD2. The origin of this receptor is an adult who received the AZD1222 COVID-19 vaccine. CDR3 DNA sequence: TGTGCCAGTAGTATAGGGGGACTAGCGGTATACAATGAGCAGTTCTTC. Amino acid sequence: CASSIGGLAVYNEQFF.